This T cell receptor beta chain was profiled in a study of radiation and T cells in renal cell carcinoma. Profiled with immunoSEQ multiplex PCR; TCRdb holds only in-frame clones, not every one. The sample includes 120,000 or so clones, around four fifths of them seen just once. Points on this clone: The same CDR3 arises from other DNA sequences in this sample as well.

Time point reported: blood 2 weeks post-SBRT. The treatment was: 15 Gy SBRT to primary tumor, nephrectomy 4 weeks later. Radiation-treated patients gave blood at baseline, week 2 and week 4. This renal cell carcinoma was of the clear cell type. V lost 0 bases to trimming and J lost 2 bases, with 9 bases between them. Germline lookup yields CDR1 MNHEY and CDR2 SVGAGI. The CDR3 is made up of 15 amino acids. The source material was blood, sampled from a patient whose treatment included radiotherapy and nephrectomy. The clonotype comes from a woman in her fifties or sixties with renal cell carcinoma. The chain carries TRBV6-5 and TRBJ2-3, with D perhaps being TRBD1 or TRBD2 (6 bases each). The CDR3 loop reads CASSYSGGSTDTQYF. CDR3 sequence (DNA): TGTGCCAGCAGTTACTCAGGGGGGTCCACAGATACGCAGTATTTT.